This entry lists 5 T cell receptor beta chains sequenced from one sample in a study of shared clonotypes between healthy human individuals. Method: immunoSEQ multiplex PCR; TCRdb's copy keeps in-frame clones and lacks some. This table holds 740,000 or so clones, 73% found once. Material: memory CD4+ T cells sorted from blood. Stated subset: CD45RA-negative fraction. The receptors originated from a woman aged 25-40 years in good health.

This clone was detected only once. The chain carries TRBV7-6 and TRBJ2-7; D perhaps matches TRBD2 (5 bases). The CDR3 is made up of 14 amino acids. Germline CDR1 and CDR2: SGHVS and FNYEAQ. V shed 8 bases and J shed 6 bases, with 20 bases lying between them. CDR3: CASGMAERVSEQYF. In DNA form, the CDR3 reads TGTGCCAGCGGAATGGCGGAGAGGGTCTCCGAGCAGTACTTC.

This chain uses TRBV6-6 with TRBJ2-7; D is perhaps TRBD1 (6 bases). V was clipped by 6 bases and J by 0 bases, with 18 bases between them. CDR3 size: 16 residues. Germline V lookup: CDR1 MNHNY, CDR2 SVGAGI (reference sequence). The CDR3 protein is CASRHRQALHSYEQYF. The CDR3 coding sequence is TGTGCCAGCAGACACCGACAGGCGCTCCACTCCTACGAGCAGTACTTC.

The V call is TRBV6-1, the J call TRBJ1-1; D gene ambiguous. Per germline, CDR1 MNHNS and CDR2 SASEGT. V lost 3 bases and J lost 0, with 11 bases in between. The CDR3 length is 15 residues. The CDR3, as DNA: TGTGCCAGCAGTGAGTCGAGGATCATGAACACTGAAGCTTTCTTT. As protein: CASSESRIMNTEAFF.

The rearrangement links TRBV28 to TRBJ2-5, with D uncertain. Trimming removed 7 bases at V and 5 bases at J, with 14 bases between. Per germline, CDR1 MDHEN and CDR2 SYDVKM. CDR3 length: 13 amino acids. CDR3 bases: TGTGCCAGCACCCTCGGACGGTACGAGACCCAGTACTTC. This encodes CASTLGRYETQYF.

The genes are TRBV2 and TRBJ1-2; tentative D call: TRBD1 (6 bases). The CDR3 consists of 14 residues. Germline CDR1 is SNHLY and CDR2 is FYNNEI. V lost 1 base and J lost 2, with 8 bases in between. CDR3 nucleotides: TGTGCCAGCAGTGAAGGGGGGGCGAACTATGGCTACACCTTC. It encodes CASSEGGANYGYTF.